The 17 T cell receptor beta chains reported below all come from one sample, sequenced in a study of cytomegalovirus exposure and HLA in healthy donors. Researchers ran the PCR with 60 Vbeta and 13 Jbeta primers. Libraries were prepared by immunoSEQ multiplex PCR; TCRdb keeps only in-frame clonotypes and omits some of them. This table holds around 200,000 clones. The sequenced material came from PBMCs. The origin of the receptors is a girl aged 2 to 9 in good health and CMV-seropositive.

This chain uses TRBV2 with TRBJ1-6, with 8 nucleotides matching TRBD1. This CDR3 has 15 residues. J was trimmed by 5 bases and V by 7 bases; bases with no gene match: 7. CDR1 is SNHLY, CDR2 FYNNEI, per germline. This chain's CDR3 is CASTRRGRDNSPLHF. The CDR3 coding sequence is TGTGCCAGCACCCGCAGGGGGCGGGATAATTCACCCCTCCACTTT.

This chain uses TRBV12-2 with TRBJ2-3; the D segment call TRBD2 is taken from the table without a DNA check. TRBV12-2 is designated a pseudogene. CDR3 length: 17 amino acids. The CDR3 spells CASRLVQLAGGTDTQYF. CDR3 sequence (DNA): TGTGCAAGTCGCTTAGTACAACTAGCGGGAGGGACAGATACGCAGTATTTT.

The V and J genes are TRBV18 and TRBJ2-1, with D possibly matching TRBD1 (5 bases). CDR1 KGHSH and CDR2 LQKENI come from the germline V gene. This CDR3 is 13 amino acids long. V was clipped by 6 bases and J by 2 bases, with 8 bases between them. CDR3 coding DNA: TGTGCCAGCTCTTCAGGGACCTACAATGAGCAGTTCTTC. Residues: CASSSGTYNEQFF.

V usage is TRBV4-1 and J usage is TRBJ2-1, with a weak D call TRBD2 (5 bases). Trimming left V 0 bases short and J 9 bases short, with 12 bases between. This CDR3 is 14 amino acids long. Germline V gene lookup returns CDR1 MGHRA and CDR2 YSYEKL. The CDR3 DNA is TGCGCCAGCAGCCAAGATGGTGGGAGCGGTGAGCAGTTCTTC. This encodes CASSQDGGSGEQFF.

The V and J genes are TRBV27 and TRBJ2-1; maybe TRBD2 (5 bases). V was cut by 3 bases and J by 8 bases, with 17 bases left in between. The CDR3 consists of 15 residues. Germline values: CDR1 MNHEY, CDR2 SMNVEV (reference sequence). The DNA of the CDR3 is TGTGCCAGCAGTTTGAGGGCTATGAGTGGCGATGAGCAGTTCTTC. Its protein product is CASSLRAMSGDEQFF.

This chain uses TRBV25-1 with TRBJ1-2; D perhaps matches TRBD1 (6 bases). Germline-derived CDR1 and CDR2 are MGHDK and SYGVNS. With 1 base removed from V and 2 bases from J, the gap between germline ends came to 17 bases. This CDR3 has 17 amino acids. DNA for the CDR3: TGTGCCAGCAGTGAATTTACAGGGTCGGGGGGAAACTATGGCTACACCTTC. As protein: CASSEFTGSGGNYGYTF.

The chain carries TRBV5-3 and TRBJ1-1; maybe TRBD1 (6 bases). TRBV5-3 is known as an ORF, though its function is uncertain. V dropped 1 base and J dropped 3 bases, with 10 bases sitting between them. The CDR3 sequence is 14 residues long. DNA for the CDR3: TGTGCCAGAAGCTTGCAGGGGAGGGACACTGAAGCTTTCTTT. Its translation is CARSLQGRDTEAFF.

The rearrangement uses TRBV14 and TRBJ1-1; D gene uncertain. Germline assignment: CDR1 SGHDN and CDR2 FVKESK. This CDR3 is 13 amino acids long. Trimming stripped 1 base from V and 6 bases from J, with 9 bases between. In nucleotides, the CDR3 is TGTGCCAGCAGCCAAGCCACGGGATCTGAAGCTTTCTTT. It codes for CASSQATGSEAFF.

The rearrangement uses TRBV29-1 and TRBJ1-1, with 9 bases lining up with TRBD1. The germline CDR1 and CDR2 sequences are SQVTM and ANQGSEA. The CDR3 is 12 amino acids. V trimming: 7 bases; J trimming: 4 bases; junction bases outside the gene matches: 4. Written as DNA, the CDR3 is TGCAGCGGGACAGGGGTTTTCACTGAAGCTTTCTTT. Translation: CSGTGVFTEAFF.

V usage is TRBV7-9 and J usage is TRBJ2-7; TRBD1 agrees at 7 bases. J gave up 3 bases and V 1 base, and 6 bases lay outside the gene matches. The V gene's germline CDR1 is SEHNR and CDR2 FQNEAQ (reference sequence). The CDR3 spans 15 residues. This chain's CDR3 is CASSLEGPGGYEQYF. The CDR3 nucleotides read TGTGCCAGCAGCTTAGAGGGCCCAGGGGGCTACGAGCAGTACTTC.

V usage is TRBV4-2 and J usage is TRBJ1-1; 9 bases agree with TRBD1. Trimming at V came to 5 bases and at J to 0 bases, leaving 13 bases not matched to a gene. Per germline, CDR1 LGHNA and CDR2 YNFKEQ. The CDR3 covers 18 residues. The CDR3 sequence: CASSNDGTGPPMNTEAFF. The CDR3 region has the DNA TGTGCCAGCAGCAATGATGGGACAGGGCCCCCCATGAACACTGAAGCTTTCTTT.

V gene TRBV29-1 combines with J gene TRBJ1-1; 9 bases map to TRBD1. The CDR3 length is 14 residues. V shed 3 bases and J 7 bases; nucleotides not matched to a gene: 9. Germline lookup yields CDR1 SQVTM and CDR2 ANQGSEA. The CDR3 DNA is TGCAGCGTTGACTCTGTACAGGGGGCTTTTGAAGCTTTCTTT. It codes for CSVDSVQGAFEAFF.

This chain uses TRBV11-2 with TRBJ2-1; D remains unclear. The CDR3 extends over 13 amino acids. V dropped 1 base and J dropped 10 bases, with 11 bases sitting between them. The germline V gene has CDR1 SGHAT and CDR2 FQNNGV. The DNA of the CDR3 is TGTGCCAGCAGCTTAGGAGGTTATAAGGAGCAGTTCTTC. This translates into CASSLGGYKEQFF.

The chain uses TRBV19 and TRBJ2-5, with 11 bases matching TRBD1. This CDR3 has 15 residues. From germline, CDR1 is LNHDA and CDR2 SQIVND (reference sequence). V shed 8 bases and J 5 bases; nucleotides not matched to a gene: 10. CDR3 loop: CASARRTGGPETQYF. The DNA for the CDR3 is TGTGCCAGTGCCCGTCGGACAGGGGGCCCTGAGACCCAGTACTTC.

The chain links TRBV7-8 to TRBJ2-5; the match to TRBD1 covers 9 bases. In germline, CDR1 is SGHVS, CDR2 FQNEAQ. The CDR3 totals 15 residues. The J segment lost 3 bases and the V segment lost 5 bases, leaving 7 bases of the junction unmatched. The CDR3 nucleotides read TGTGCCAGCAGCCCTCGGACAGGGGATGAAGAGACCCAGTACTTC. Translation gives CASSPRTGDEETQYF.

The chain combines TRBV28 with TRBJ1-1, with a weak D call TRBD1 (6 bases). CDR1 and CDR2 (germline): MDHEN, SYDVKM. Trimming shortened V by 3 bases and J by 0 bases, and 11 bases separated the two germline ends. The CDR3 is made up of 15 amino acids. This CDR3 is CASSLWTAMNTEAFF. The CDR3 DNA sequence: TGTGCCAGCAGTTTGTGGACAGCGATGAACACTGAAGCTTTCTTT. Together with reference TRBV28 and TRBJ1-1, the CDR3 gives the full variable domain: DVKVTQSSRYLVKRTGEKVFLECVQDMDHENMFWYRQDPGLGLRLIYFSYDVKMKEKGDIPEGYSVSREKKERFSLILESASTNQTSMYLCASSLWTAMNTEAFFGQGTRLTVV.

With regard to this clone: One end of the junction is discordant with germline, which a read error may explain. The CDR3 protein is CASSLLPPRLAGGDYGQYF. As DNA, the CDR3 is TGTGCCAGCAGTTTATTACCCCCTCGTTTGGCGGGAGGGGACTACGGGCAGTACTTC. This chain joins TRBV27 and TRBJ2-7, with 9 bases matching TRBD2. The CDR3 extends over 19 amino acids. From germline, CDR1 is MNHEY and CDR2 SMNVEV (reference sequence).